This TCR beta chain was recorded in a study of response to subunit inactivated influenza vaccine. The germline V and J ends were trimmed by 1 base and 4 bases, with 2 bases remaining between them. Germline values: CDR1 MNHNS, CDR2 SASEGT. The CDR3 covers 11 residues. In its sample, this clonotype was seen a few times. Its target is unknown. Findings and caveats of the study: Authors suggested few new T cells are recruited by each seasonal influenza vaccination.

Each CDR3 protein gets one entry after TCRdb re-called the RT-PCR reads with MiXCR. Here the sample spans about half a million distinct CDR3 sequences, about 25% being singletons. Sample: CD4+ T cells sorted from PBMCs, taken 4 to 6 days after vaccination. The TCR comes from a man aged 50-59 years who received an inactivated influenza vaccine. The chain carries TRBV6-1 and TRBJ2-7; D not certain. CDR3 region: CASSEEYEQYF. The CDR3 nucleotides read TGTGCCAGCAGTGAAGAATACGAGCAGTACTTC.